These 27 T cell receptor beta chains originate from one sample sequenced in a study of CD8 T cells in Susac syndrome. Random hexamers primed reverse transcription of about 0.45 to 1 ug RNA. TCRdb passed the immunoSEQ multiplex PCR reads through MiXCR, listing each CDR3 protein once. The table shows hundreds of thousands of distinct CDR3 sequences, with 89% occurring only once. The material sequenced was CD8+ T cells from PBMCs. These receptors originate from a human donor with multiple sclerosis.

This clonotype was counted a single time. The chain combines TRBV21-1 with TRBJ1-1. TRBV21-1 is labeled a pseudogene. The CDR3 is 13 residues long. CDR3 protein: CASSRESNTEAFF. The DNA of the CDR3 is TGTGCCAGCAGCCGGGAGTCGAACACTGAAGCTTTCTTT.

This clonotype showed up just once. The V call is TRBV13, the J call TRBJ2-1, with 7 bases fitting TRBD1. This CDR3 contains 15 residues. The ends lost 6 bases at V and 8 bases at J; junction bases unmatched: 13. Germline CDR1 reads PRHDT; CDR2 reads FYEKMQ (reference sequence). The DNA of the CDR3 is TGTGCCAGCAGACCAACAGGGGAAGGAGATGATGAGCAGTTCTTC. This translates into CASRPTGEGDDEQFF.

The chain is built from TRBV9 and TRBJ1-2; D may be TRBD1 (5 bases). The V and J ends lost 3 bases and 2 bases respectively, with 26 bases between them. The V gene's germline CDR1 is SGDLS and CDR2 YYNGEE. The CDR3 spans 19 residues. The CDR3 reads CASSGIRSESGGGNYGYTF. CDR3 DNA sequence: TGTGCCAGCAGCGGCATTAGGTCGGAAAGCGGGGGTGGAAACTATGGCTACACCTTC.

The chain joins TRBV19 to TRBJ2-7; the D gene could be TRBD1 or TRBD2 (5 bases each). The CDR3 spans 11 residues. V lost 5 bases to trimming and J lost 6 bases, with 8 bases between them. Per the germline V gene, CDR1 is LNHDA and CDR2 is SQIVND (reference sequence). This chain's CDR3 is CASSFGAEQYF. The CDR3 nucleotides read TGTGCCAGTAGTTTCGGGGCCGAGCAGTACTTC.

This clonotype was found once. The chain is built from TRBV21-1 and TRBJ2-3; the DNA was not compared with TRBD1, the D call given in the table. TRBV21-1 is assigned pseudogene status. The CDR3 covers 16 residues. The CDR3 sequence is CARAPRRGGGTDTQYF. The CDR3 region has the DNA TGTGCCAGAGCCCCCCGAAGAGGAGGAGGCACAGATACGCAGTATTTT.

The chain recombines TRBV29-1 with TRBJ2-7, with 10 bases matching TRBD2. The germline gives CDR1 SQVTM, CDR2 ANQGSEA. CDR3 length equals 14 residues. The V segment lost 1 base and the J segment 5 bases; nucleotides outside the gene matches: 5. The CDR3 protein is CSVEGAGGPDEQYF. CDR3 DNA: TGCAGCGTTGAAGGAGCGGGAGGGCCGGACGAGCAGTACTTC.

The CDR3 coding sequence is TGCGCCAGCAGCCACCCTACCTCCGAGCAGTACTTC. It codes for CASSHPTSEQYF. V and J are TRBV5-1 and TRBJ2-7, with unresolved D. The CDR3 totals 12 residues. Germline values: CDR1 SGHRS, CDR2 YFSETQ. V was shortened by 4 bases and J by 6 bases, with 11 bases between the two germline ends. Complete variable domain (other parts from reference TRBV5-1 and TRBJ2-7): KAGVTQTPRYLIKTRGQQVTLSCSPISGHRSVSWYQQTPGQGLQFLFEYFSETQRNKGNFPGRFSGRQFSNSRSEMNVSTLELGDSALYLCASSHPTSEQYFGPGTRLTVT.

The chain employs TRBV4-2 and TRBJ1-5; 7 bases align to TRBD1. CDR3 length: 14 residues. Germline CDR1 LGHNA, CDR2 YNFKEQ. After removal of 3 bases from V and 3 bases from J, the junction contained 2 bases not matched to a gene. CDR3 sequence (DNA): TGTGCCAGCAGCCAGGGACAGATCAATCAGCCCCAGCATTTT. Protein product: CASSQGQINQPQHF.

The chain recombines TRBV27 with TRBJ1-5, with D uncertain. This CDR3 has 13 amino acids. Trimming pared 3 bases from V and 9 bases from J, leaving 12 bases between. Germline V gene lookup returns CDR1 MNHEY and CDR2 SMNVEV (reference sequence). DNA for the CDR3: TGTGCCAGCAGTTTCGAGGTCTCTGGGCCCCAGCATTTT. This sequence encodes CASSFEVSGPQHF.

This clonotype appeared once. The chain uses TRBV25-1 and TRBJ2-5; the D gene is possibly TRBD1 (5 bases). Germline V gene sequence: CDR1 MGHDK, CDR2 SYGVNS. The CDR3 has 18 residues. Trimming stripped 5 bases from V and 1 base from J, with 23 bases between. The CDR3 sequence is CASSRPGSPDSIQETQYF. In nucleotides, the CDR3 is TGTGCCAGCAGTAGGCCCGGATCGCCCGACAGTATCCAAGAGACCCAGTACTTC.

The chain links TRBV6-5 to TRBJ2-5; tentatively, D is TRBD1 (6 bases). This CDR3 comprises 15 residues. Germline CDR1 reads MNHEY; CDR2 reads SVGAGI. V lost 4 bases and J 1 base, leaving 13 bases between the germline ends. CDR3 region: CASSSAGEPQETQYF. DNA of the CDR3: TGTGCCAGCAGTTCCGCAGGGGAGCCCCAAGAGACCCAGTACTTC.

This clonotype was seen only a few times. V and J are TRBV9 and TRBJ2-7; perhaps TRBD1 as D (5 bases). Trimming cost V 0 bases and J 3 bases, with 10 bases left between them. Germline V CDR1 and CDR2: SGDLS, YYNGEE. This CDR3 has 14 amino acids. CDR3 coding DNA: TGTGCCAGCAGCGTAGGGGGCAGCCTCTACGAGCAGTACTTC. Protein product: CASSVGGSLYEQYF.

The V gene is TRBV29-1, the J gene TRBJ2-5; the D is unclear. Germline lookup yields CDR1 SQVTM and CDR2 ANQGSEA. This CDR3 contains 15 residues. CDR3 residues: CTTPAGRPVQETQYF. The CDR3 DNA reads TGCACCACCCCGGCAGGCCGACCTGTCCAAGAGACCCAGTACTTC.

The genes are TRBV20-1 and TRBJ1-2; D is ambiguous. There are 14 residues in the CDR3. Germline V CDR1 and CDR2: DFQATT, SNEGSKA (reference sequence). V was clipped by 3 bases and J by 0 bases, with 11 bases between them. The CDR3 DNA follows: TGCAGTGCTAGGGATGTCCCAGCTAACTATGGCTACACCTTC. Translated: CSARDVPANYGYTF.

The rearrangement joins TRBV5-4 to TRBJ1-1; D ambiguous. Germline assignment: CDR1 SGHNT and CDR2 YYREEE (reference sequence). Deletions cut 0 bases from V and 1 base from J, with 7 bases between. This CDR3 is built from 14 residues. CDR3 loop: CASSLEVGNTEAFF. As DNA, the CDR3 is TGTGCCAGCAGCTTGGAGGTGGGGAACACTGAAGCTTTCTTT.

The rearrangement joins TRBV29-1 to TRBJ1-3; D possibly corresponds to TRBD1 (6 bases). This CDR3 region has 15 residues. V was clipped by 1 base and J by 1 base, with 11 bases between them. Germline CDR1 and CDR2: SQVTM and ANQGSEA. DNA for the CDR3: TGCAGCGTTGAAGCAGGGGAGTTTTCTGGAAACACCATATATTTT. It encodes CSVEAGEFSGNTIYF.

This chain uses TRBV30 with TRBJ2-7; 9 bases line up with TRBD1. The V gene end was trimmed by 2 bases and the J gene end by 2 bases; junction bases not matched to a gene: 7. This CDR3 has 15 amino acids. The germline CDR1 and CDR2 sequences are GTSNPN and SVGIG (reference sequence). As DNA, the CDR3 is TGTGCCTGGAGTCCTCGGGACAGGGTCGCCTACGAGCAGTACTTC. It yields the protein CAWSPRDRVAYEQYF.

A few counts support this clonotype. The chain has TRBV5-4 and TRBJ2-7; D gene unclear. The germline V gene encodes CDR1 SGHNT and CDR2 YYREEE (reference sequence). The germline V and J ends were trimmed by 3 bases and 7 bases, with 8 bases remaining between them. The length of the CDR3 is 11 residues. For the CDR3, the DNA is TGTGCCAGCAGCTCCTATGGGGAGCAGTACTTC. This gives the protein CASSSYGEQYF.

The chain links TRBV6-1 to TRBJ2-1; D might be TRBD2 (5 bases). V dropped 7 bases and J dropped 0 bases, with 13 bases sitting between them. Germline CDR1 MNHNS, CDR2 SASEGT. This CDR3 has 15 residues. The CDR3 loop reads CASNPIGSSYNEQFF. CDR3 coding DNA: TGTGCCAGCAACCCAATAGGGAGCTCCTACAATGAGCAGTTCTTC.

The chain has TRBV7-9 and TRBJ2-7; 8 bases match TRBD1. This CDR3 contains 15 residues. J lost 4 bases, V lost 1 base, and 6 bases had no gene match. Germline V gene sequence: CDR1 SEHNR, CDR2 FQNEAQ (reference sequence). The CDR3 spells CASSLVQGAAYEQYF. Here the CDR3 DNA reads TGTGCCAGCAGCTTAGTGCAGGGGGCTGCATACGAGCAGTACTTC.

The chain is built from TRBV28 and TRBJ2-1; unclear D gene. Germline V lookup: CDR1 MDHEN, CDR2 SYDVKM. Trimming left V 6 bases short and J 9 bases short, with 21 bases between. The CDR3 length is 15 residues. DNA for the CDR3: TGTGCCAGCAGCTCCGCGATTAGGGCGGTCGGTGAGCAGTTCTTC. This codes for CASSSAIRAVGEQFF. The whole variable domain, remainder taken from reference TRBV28 and TRBJ2-1, is DVKVTQSSRYLVKRTGEKVFLECVQDMDHENMFWYRQDPGLGLRLIYFSYDVKMKEKGDIPEGYSVSREKKERFSLILESASTNQTSMYLCASSSAIRAVGEQFFGPGTRLTVL.

The gene calls are TRBV7-9 and TRBJ2-7; no firm D call. Germline V lookup: CDR1 SEHNR, CDR2 FQNEAQ (reference sequence). This CDR3 spans 13 amino acids. The V gene lost 5 bases and the J gene lost 4 bases, with 12 bases spanning the gap. The CDR3 DNA reads as TGTGCCAGCAGCCTCACCGTCAGGTACGAGCAGTACTTC. Protein product: CASSLTVRYEQYF.

The chain is built from TRBV28 and TRBJ2-7, with D perhaps being TRBD1 or TRBD2 (7 bases each). The CDR3 has 15 residues. Looked up from germline, CDR1 is MDHEN and CDR2 is SYDVKM. Trimming removed 4 bases at V and 4 bases at J, with 17 bases between. The DNA of the CDR3 is TGTGCCAGCAGTTCCCCGACAGGGCGGGGGTACGAGCAGTACTTC. Its translation: CASSSPTGRGYEQYF.

The V gene is TRBV19, the J gene TRBJ2-3; 7 bases are shared with TRBD1. V lost 8 bases and J lost 5; bases outside the gene matches: 7. This CDR3 region has 13 residues. Germline CDR1 and CDR2: LNHDA and SQIVND (reference sequence). CDR3 sequence: CASHGQALDTQYF. CDR3 sequence (DNA): TGTGCCAGTCATGGACAGGCGTTAGATACGCAGTATTTT.

The chain employs TRBV20-1 and TRBJ2-1; 10 nucleotides line up with TRBD2. Germline values: CDR1 DFQATT, CDR2 SNEGSKA (reference sequence). This CDR3 region has 14 residues. V trimming: 6 bases; J trimming: 2 bases; junction bases outside the gene matches: 4. CDR3 in DNA: TGCAGTGCCAGGGGGACTAGCGCCTACAATGAGCAGTTCTTC. It translates to CSARGTSAYNEQFF.

The J gene is TRBJ1-4, the V gene TRBV12-3 or TRBV12-4; D possibly corresponds to TRBD1 (6 bases). CDR3 length: 15 residues. V shed 4 bases and J shed 8 bases, with 17 bases lying between them. The CDR3 sequence is CASSSNLDSEEKLFF. CDR3 nucleotide sequence: TGTGCCAGCAGTTCTAACCTGGACAGTGAAGAAAAACTGTTTTTT.

There are a few counts of this clonotype. V gene TRBV7-9 combines with J gene TRBJ1-1, with D unclear. Looked up from germline, CDR1 is SEHNR and CDR2 is FQNEAQ (reference sequence). The CDR3 contains 12 residues. The V gene lost 4 bases and the J gene lost 5 bases, with 8 bases spanning the gap. This CDR3 reads CASSSTRTEAFF. In nucleotides, the CDR3 is TGTGCCAGCAGCTCAACTAGGACTGAAGCTTTCTTT. Variable domain in full (rest from reference TRBV7-9 and TRBJ1-1): DTGVSQNPRHKITKRGQNVTFRCDPISEHNRLYWYRQTLGQGPEFLTYFQNEAQLEKSRLLSDRFSAERPKGSFSTLEIQRTEQGDSAMYLCASSSTRTEAFFGQGTRLTVV.